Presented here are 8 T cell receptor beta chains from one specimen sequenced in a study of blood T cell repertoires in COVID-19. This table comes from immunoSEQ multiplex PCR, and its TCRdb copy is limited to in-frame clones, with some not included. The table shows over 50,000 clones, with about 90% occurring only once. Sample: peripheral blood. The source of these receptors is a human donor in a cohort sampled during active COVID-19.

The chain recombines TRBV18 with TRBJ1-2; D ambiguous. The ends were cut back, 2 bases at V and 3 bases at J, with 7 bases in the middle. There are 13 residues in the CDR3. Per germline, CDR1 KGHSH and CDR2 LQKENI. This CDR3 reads CASSPGQDYGYTF. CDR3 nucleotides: TGTGCCAGCTCACCAGGCCAGGACTATGGCTACACCTTC.

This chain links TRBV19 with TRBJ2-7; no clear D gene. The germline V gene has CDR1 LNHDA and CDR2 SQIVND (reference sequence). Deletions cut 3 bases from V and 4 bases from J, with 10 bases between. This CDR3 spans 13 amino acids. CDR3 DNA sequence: TGTGCCAGTAGTATGGTTTCCGGGTACGAGCAGTACTTC. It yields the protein CASSMVSGYEQYF.

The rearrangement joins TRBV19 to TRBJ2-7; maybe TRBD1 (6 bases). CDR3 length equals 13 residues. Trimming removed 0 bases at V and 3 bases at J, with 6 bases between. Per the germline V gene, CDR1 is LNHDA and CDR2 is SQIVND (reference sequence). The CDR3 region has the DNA TGTGCCAGTAGTATAGAAGGGGGCTACGAGCAGTACTTC. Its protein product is CASSIEGGYEQYF. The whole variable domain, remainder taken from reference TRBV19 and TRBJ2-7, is DGGITQSPKYLFRKEGQNVTLSCEQNLNHDAMYWYRQDPGQGLRLIYYSQIVNDFQKGDIAEGYSVSREKKESFPLTVTSAQKNPTAFYLCASSIEGGYEQYFGPGTRLTVT.

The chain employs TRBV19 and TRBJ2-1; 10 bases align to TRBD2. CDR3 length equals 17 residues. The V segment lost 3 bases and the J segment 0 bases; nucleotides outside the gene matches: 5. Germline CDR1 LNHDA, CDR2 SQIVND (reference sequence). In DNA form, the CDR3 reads TGTGCCAGTAGTATGCGGCTAGCGGGAGCCTCCTACAATGAGCAGTTCTTC. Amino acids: CASSMRLAGASYNEQFF.

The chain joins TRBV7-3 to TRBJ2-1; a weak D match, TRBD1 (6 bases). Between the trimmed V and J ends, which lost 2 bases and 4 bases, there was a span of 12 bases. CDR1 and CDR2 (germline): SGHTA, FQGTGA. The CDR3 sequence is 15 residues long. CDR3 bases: TGTGCCAGCAGCTTAGGACAGTCTCCTTACAATGAGCAGTTCTTC. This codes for CASSLGQSPYNEQFF.

This chain's CDR3 is CASSLGQDTQYF. The DNA of the CDR3 is TGCGCCAGCAGCTTGGGGCAAGATACGCAGTATTTT. This chain uses TRBV5-1 with TRBJ2-3, with unresolved D. Per germline, CDR1 SGHRS and CDR2 YFSETQ. The CDR3 length is 12 residues. The V and J ends lost 0 bases and 5 bases respectively, with 4 bases between them.

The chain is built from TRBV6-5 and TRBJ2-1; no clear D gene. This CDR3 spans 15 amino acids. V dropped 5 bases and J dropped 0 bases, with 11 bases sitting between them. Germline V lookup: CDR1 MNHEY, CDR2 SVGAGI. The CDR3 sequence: CASSHPRDSYNEQFF. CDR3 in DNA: TGTGCCAGCAGTCACCCCCGCGACTCCTACAATGAGCAGTTCTTC.

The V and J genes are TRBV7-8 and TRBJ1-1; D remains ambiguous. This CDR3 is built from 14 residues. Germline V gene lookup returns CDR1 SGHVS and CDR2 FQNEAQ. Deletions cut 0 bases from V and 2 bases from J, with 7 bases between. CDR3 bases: TGTGCCAGCAGCTTAGCCGAGGGTAACACTGAAGCTTTCTTT. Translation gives CASSLAEGNTEAFF.